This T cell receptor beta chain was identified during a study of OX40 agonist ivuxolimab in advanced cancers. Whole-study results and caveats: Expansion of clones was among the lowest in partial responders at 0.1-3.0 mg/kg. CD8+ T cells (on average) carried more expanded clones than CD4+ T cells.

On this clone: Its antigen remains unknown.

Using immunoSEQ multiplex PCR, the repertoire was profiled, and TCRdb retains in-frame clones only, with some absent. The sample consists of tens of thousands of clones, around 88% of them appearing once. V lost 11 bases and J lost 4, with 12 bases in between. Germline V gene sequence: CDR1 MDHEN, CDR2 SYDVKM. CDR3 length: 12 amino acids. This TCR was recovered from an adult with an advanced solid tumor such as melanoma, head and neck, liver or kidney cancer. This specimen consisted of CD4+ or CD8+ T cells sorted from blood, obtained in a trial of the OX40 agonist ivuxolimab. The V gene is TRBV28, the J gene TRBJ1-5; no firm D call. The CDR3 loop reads CASSRPNQPQHF. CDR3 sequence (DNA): TGTGCCTCTTCTCGGCCGAATCAGCCCCAGCATTTT.